The 7 T cell receptor beta chains reported below all come from one sample, sequenced in a study of shared clonotypes between healthy human individuals. Only in-frame clones appear in the TCRdb table, and some are missing; sequencing was by immunoSEQ multiplex PCR. The profile covers under 2.5 million clones, with around 92% appearing a single time and 0.37% taken by the ten largest. The sequencing sample was made of naive CD4+ T cells from PBMCs. Subset given: CD45RA+ positively selected. The source of these receptors is a man in his late teens or twenties in good health. Some clones in this sample may be carry-over from other donors' samples.

About this clone: The identical CDR3 is also encoded by other nucleotide sequences in the sample. The chain carries TRBV19 and TRBJ1-4, with D unclear. Germline CDR1 is LNHDA and CDR2 is SQIVND (reference sequence). The CDR3 length is 15 residues. Trimming pared 3 bases from V and 0 bases from J, leaving 8 bases between. In DNA, the CDR3 is TGTGCCAGTAGTATCGGCGGAACAACTAATGAAAAACTGTTTTTT. This translates into CASSIGGTTNEKLFF.

This CDR3 reads CASKAGGMDEQYF. In DNA, the CDR3 is TGTGCCAGCAAGGCAGGGGGTATGGACGAGCAGTACTTC. V usage is TRBV6-1 and J usage is TRBJ2-7; TRBD1 aligns across 7 bases. There are 13 residues in the CDR3. Germline V gives CDR1 MNHNS, CDR2 SASEGT. The junction had 8 bases not matched to a gene; V was cut back by 7 bases and J by 5 bases.

J is TRBJ1-5 and V is TRBV18; 7 positions agree with TRBD1. Germline V gene lookup returns CDR1 KGHSH and CDR2 LQKENI. Trimming removed 2 bases from V and 4 bases from J; junction bases left unmatched: 5. The CDR3 loop spans 15 amino acids. The CDR3 DNA is TGTGCCAGCTCACCAATACAGGGGTTTAATCAGCCCCAGCATTTT. This sequence encodes CASSPIQGFNQPQHF.

This rearrangement joins TRBV25-1 to TRBJ1-4; D uncertain. Looked up from germline, CDR1 is MGHDK and CDR2 is SYGVNS. The ends were cut back, 8 bases at V and 7 bases at J, with 8 bases in the middle. The CDR3 contains 11 residues. CDR3 sequence reads: CASATLEKLFF. The DNA of the CDR3 is TGTGCCAGCGCAACGCTTGAAAAACTGTTTTTT.

The J gene is TRBJ2-3, the V gene TRBV14, with D tentatively TRBD1 or TRBD2 (5 bases each). CDR1 and CDR2 from the germline V gene are SGHDN and FVKESK. This CDR3 is built from 14 residues. Trimming shortened V by 1 base and J by 10 bases, and 15 bases separated the two germline ends. The chain's CDR3 is CASSQVDRRGPQYF. In DNA, the CDR3 is TGTGCCAGCAGCCAAGTAGATAGACGGGGCCCGCAGTATTTT.

This chain connects TRBV5-1 to TRBJ2-5, with TRBD2 matching 11 bases. The V gene end was trimmed by 4 bases and the J gene end by 4 bases; junction bases not matched to a gene: 9. The germline V gene encodes CDR1 SGHRS and CDR2 YFSETQ. The CDR3 contains 16 residues. In nucleotides, the CDR3 is TGCGCCAGCAGCATCCTTTTAGCGGGAGGGGGAGAGACCCAGTACTTC. This codes for CASSILLAGGGETQYF.

The count of this clone is one. The J gene is TRBJ2-3, the V gene TRBV5-4, with D maybe TRBD2 (7 bases). Deletions cut 4 bases from V and 6 bases from J, with 18 bases between. CDR3 size: 15 residues. From germline, CDR1 is SGHNT and CDR2 YYREEE (reference sequence). The CDR3 region is CASSPKGEGRDTQYF. The CDR3 DNA reads TGTGCCAGCAGCCCGAAGGGGGAGGGCCGGGATACGCAGTATTTT.